A selection of T cell receptor beta chains follows, all from one sample in a study of long-term antiretroviral therapy in people with HIV. The table came from immunoSEQ multiplex PCR; TCRdb's copy has only in-frame clones and leaves some out. The data contain approximately 20,000 clones, 60% to 80% of them singletons. The sequencing used unsorted PBMCs, collected around 1.7 years before starting antiretroviral therapy. The receptors were gathered from a woman aged 40 to 55 with HIV. Each CDR3 is given with its conserved first and last residue. A D gene is named only where the DNA matches it firmly. The size field is filled for only some rows; it gives once, few, many or a size class.

D	size	J	V	CDR3	DNA
-	-	TRBJ2-2	TRBV7-9	CASSLVWVNTGELFF	TGTGCCAGCAGCTTAGTTTGGGTTAACACCGGGGAGCTGTTTTTT
-	-	TRBJ1-2	TRBV11-3	CASSLRVNYGYTF	TGTGCCAGCAGCTTAAGGGTCAACTATGGCTACACCTTC
-	-	TRBJ2-3	TRBV5-1	CASSQTLGDTSTDTQYF	TGCGCCAGCAGCCAGACCCTGGGGGATACTAGCACAGATACGCAGTATTTT
-	-	TRBJ2-7	TRBV5-4	CASSSGLSYEQYF	TGTGCCAGCAGCTCGGGACTCTCCTACGAGCAGTACTTC
TRBD2	few	TRBJ2-7	TRBV19	CASSAGGGSYEQYF	TGTGCCAGTAGTGCGGGGGGGGGCTCCTACGAGCAGTACTTC
-	-	TRBJ1-2	TRBV4-2	CASSQPPVMGDPHGYTF	TGTGCCAGCAGCCAACCCCCTGTGATGGGGGACCCTCATGGCTACACCTTC
-	-	TRBJ2-2	TRBV30	CAWSLGPNTGELFF	TGTGCCTGGAGTCTGGGGCCGAACACCGGGGAGCTGTTTTTT
TRBD1	-	TRBJ1-1	TRBV7-8	CASSFDRVHTEAFF	TGTGCCAGCAGCTTTGACAGGGTCCACACTGAAGCTTTCTTT
TRBD1	-	TRBJ2-7	TRBV29-1	CSVEVPGQAPYEQYF	TGCAGCGTTGAAGTCCCGGGACAGGCTCCCTACGAGCAGTACTTC
TRBD1	once	TRBJ2-1	TRBV19	CASSPWTGANEQFF	TGTGCCAGCTCTCCGTGGACAGGGGCGAATGAGCAGTTCTTC
-	-	TRBJ1-1	TRBV11-3	CASSLGDTEAFF	TGTGCCAGCAGCTTAGGGGACACTGAAGCTTTCTTT
-	-	TRBJ2-1	TRBV2	CASGTGLDEQFF	TGTGCCAGCGGAACAGGGTTAGATGAGCAGTTCTTC
TRBD2	-	TRBJ2-1	TRBV29-1	CSVDPPGLAVNEQFF	TGCAGCGTTGACCCGCCGGGACTAGCGGTCAATGAGCAGTTCTTC
-	-	TRBJ1-4	TRBV7-9	CASSLALSWQGGEKLFF	TGTGCCAGCAGCTTAGCGCTTAGTTGGCAGGGAGGAGAAAAACTGTTTTTT
-	-	TRBJ1-4	TRBV14	CASRRRANEKLFF	TGTGCCAGCAGGAGGAGGGCTAATGAAAAACTGTTTTTT
TRBD1	once	TRBJ1-1	TRBV27	CASSLLAGGTEAFF	TGTGCCAGCAGTTTGTTGGCAGGGGGGACTGAAGCTTTCTTT
TRBD1	-	TRBJ1-2	TRBV13	CASSWTDRDYYGYTF	TGTGCCAGCAGCTGGACGGACAGGGACTACTATGGCTACACCTTC
TRBD1	few	TRBJ2-2	TRBV9	CASSVAGQGPNTGELFF	TGTGCCAGCAGCGTAGCTGGACAGGGACCGAACACCGGGGAGCTGTTTTTT
-	-	TRBJ1-2	TRBV6-1	CASSELDGNYGYTF	TGTGCCAGCAGTGAACTAGACGGTAACTATGGCTACACCTTC
-	-	TRBJ1-1	TRBV19	CASSIGAGNTEAFF	TGTGCCAGTAGTATCGGGGCAGGGAACACTGAAGCTTTCTTT
-	-	TRBJ2-7	TRBV5-1	CASSLGYSSDSSYEQYF	TGCGCCAGCAGCTTGGGATACTCTAGTGATTCCTCCTACGAGCAGTACTTC
-	-	TRBJ2-6	TRBV19	CASSPSGANVLTF	TGTGCCAGTAGCCCCTCTGGGGCCAACGTCCTGACTTTC
TRBD2	-	TRBJ2-3	TRBV5-6	CASSSWTSGRTDTQYF	TGTGCCAGCAGCTCCTGGACTAGCGGCCGCACAGATACGCAGTATTTT
-	-	TRBJ1-1	TRBV30	CAWIPRGTTEAFF	TGTGCCTGGATCCCTCGGGGGACGACTGAAGCTTTCTTT
-	-	TRBJ1-6	TRBV18	CASSRGGQGTGRSPLHF	TGTGCCAGCTCACGCGGGGGCCAGGGGACGGGAAGATCACCCCTCCACTTT
-	-	TRBJ2-7	TRBV5-4	CASSFYPTDEQYF	TGTGCCAGCAGCTTTTACCCGACTGACGAGCAGTACTTC
-	-	TRBJ2-1	TRBV5-1	CASSGWGDEQFF	TGCGCCAGCAGCGGGTGGGGGGATGAGCAGTTCTTC
-	-	TRBJ2-2	TRBV6-5	CASSQQRLTGELFF	TGTGCCAGCAGCCAACAGCGTTTGACCGGGGAGCTGTTTTTT
-	once	TRBJ2-4	TRBV6-5	CASRRALSGNIQYF	TGTGCCAGCAGGCGGGCCTTGAGCGGGAACATTCAGTACTTC
-	-	TRBJ1-4	TRBV7-6	CASSLFGRKGRVGEKLFF	TGTGCCAGCAGCTTATTCGGTCGGAAGGGTCGAGTTGGGGAAAAACTGTTTTTT
-	once	TRBJ1-4	TRBV14	CASSQTPEWGGLFF	TGTGCCAGCAGCCAAACCCCGGAATGGGGGGGACTGTTTTTT
TRBD2	-	TRBJ2-3	TRBV9	CASSPGGGTDTQYF	TGTGCCAGCAGCCCCGGGGGGGGCACAGATACGCAGTATTTT
-	once	TRBJ2-3	TRBV10-1	CASSESLGLDTQYF	TGCGCCAGCAGTGAGTCGTTGGGTTTAGATACGCAGTATTTT
-	few	TRBJ1-5	TRBV4-1	CASSQALYSNQPQHF	TGCGCCAGCAGCCAAGCCTTATATAGCAATCAGCCCCAGCATTTT
-	-	TRBJ2-7	TRBV9	CASSASWSHYEQYF	TGTGCCAGCAGCGCCAGTTGGTCCCACTACGAGCAGTACTTC
-	-	TRBJ2-5	TRBV9	CASSPLSLVMQETQYF	TGTGCCAGCAGCCCCCTCTCTTTAGTAATGCAAGAGACCCAGTACTTC
-	-	TRBJ1-1	TRBV12-5	CASASDLLTEAFF	TGTGCTAGTGCTTCAGATCTCCTCACTGAAGCTTTCTTT
-	once	TRBJ1-5	TRBV5-6	CASSFEGSGDQPQHF	TGTGCCAGCAGCTTTGAAGGGTCGGGGGATCAGCCCCAGCATTTT
-	-	TRBJ2-1	TRBV4-2	CASSPQGYGNEQFF	TGTGCCAGCAGCCCTCAGGGATATGGTAATGAGCAGTTCTTC
TRBD1	few	TRBJ1-2	TRBV28	CASSSGTGVYGYTF	TGTGCCAGCAGTTCCGGGACAGGGGTCTATGGCTACACCTTC
-	-	TRBJ2-4	TRBV5-1	CASSLASGPGGIQYF	TGCGCCAGCAGCTTGGCCTCCGGGCCTGGAGGCATTCAGTACTTC
-	-	TRBJ2-2	TRBV6-1	CASSVEEGNTGELFF	TGTGCCAGCAGTGTCGAGGAGGGGAACACCGGGGAGCTGTTTTTT
-	-	TRBJ2-1	TRBV10-3	CAISALANSYNEQFF	TGTGCCATCAGTGCTCTCGCGAACTCCTACAATGAGCAGTTCTTC
-	few	TRBJ1-5	TRBV7-2	CASSLETRLPQHF	TGTGCCAGCAGCTTAGAAACAAGGCTGCCCCAGCATTTT
-	-	TRBJ1-2	TRBV7-8	CASSPPGLAGYGYTF	TGTGCCAGCAGCCCACCCGGGCTCGCGGGCTATGGCTACACCTTC
-	-	TRBJ1-1	TRBV4-2	CASSLGGTNTEAFF	TGTGCCAGCAGCTTGGGCGGCACAAACACTGAAGCTTTCTTT